These 7 T cell receptor beta chains originate from one sample sequenced in a study of CD8 T cells in ankylosing spondylitis. Each CDR3 protein gets one entry after TCRdb re-called the 5' RACE reads with MiXCR. The data show 26,000 or so distinct CDR3 sequences, 6.5% to 9% seen once. Material: blood. The receptors derive from a male donor with ankylosing spondylitis or in good health (not recorded which).

The rearrangement joins TRBV5-1 to TRBJ2-1; possible D gene TRBD2, 6 bases. CDR3 length: 16 residues. The V and J ends lost 4 bases and 0 bases respectively, with 14 bases between them. Germline-derived CDR1 and CDR2 are SGHRS and YFSETQ. CDR3 region: CASSPDSGGSYNEQFF. In nucleotides, the CDR3 is TGCGCCAGCAGCCCCGATAGCGGAGGCTCCTACAATGAGCAGTTCTTC.

This chain connects TRBV3-1 to TRBJ2-5, with D maybe TRBD2 (5 bases). The length of the CDR3 is 13 residues. Trimming removed 4 bases from V and 2 bases from J, with 8 bases in between. From germline, CDR1 is LGHDT and CDR2 YNNKEL (reference sequence). The CDR3 loop reads CASSRRGQETQYF. The CDR3 DNA reads TGTGCCAGCAGCCGCCGGGGACAAGAGACCCAGTACTTC.

This clonotype was counted a few times. The V gene is TRBV11-1, the J gene TRBJ1-1; 9 bases are a match to TRBD1. V shed 5 bases and J 4 bases; nucleotides not matched to a gene: 5. The CDR3 consists of 14 residues. Germline V gene lookup returns CDR1 SGHAT and CDR2 FQDESV (reference sequence). CDR3 sequence reads: CASSAQGAGTEAFF. The CDR3 nucleotides read TGTGCCAGCAGCGCACAGGGGGCGGGCACTGAAGCTTTCTTT.

The V and J genes are TRBV12-3 or TRBV12-4 and TRBJ2-5, with D unresolved. The CDR3 runs to 12 residues. Trimming removed 2 bases from V and 5 bases from J, with 6 bases in between. The CDR3 DNA reads as TGTGCCAGCAGTTTATCGCCTGAGACCCAGTACTTC. It specifies CASSLSPETQYF.

Within the sample, this clonotype is medium-sized. The chain uses TRBV7-2 and TRBJ2-5, with D possibly TRBD2 on 6 matching bases. There are 14 residues in the CDR3. Trimming took 5 bases from V and 4 from J, leaving 14 bases between them. Germline CDR1 SGHTA, CDR2 FQGNSA. CDR3 DNA sequence: TGTGCCAGCAGCAGGGACTGGGGCGGAGAGACCCAGTACTTC. Its protein is CASSRDWGGETQYF.

This sequence joins TRBV6-2 or TRBV6-3 and TRBJ2-1; 8 bases match TRBD2. Germline trimming cut 2 bases from V and 8 bases from J; bases unmatched to any gene: 5. CDR3 length equals 14 residues. The germline V gene encodes CDR1 MNHEY and CDR2 SVGEGT. CDR3 in DNA: TGTGCCAGCAGTTACCGCTCGCGGGGGGATGAGCAGTTCTTC. Protein product: CASSYRSRGDEQFF.

In its sample, this clonotype was seen a few times. CDR3 in amino acids: CSARTSGGYNEQFF. The CDR3 region has the DNA TGCAGTGCAAGGACTAGCGGGGGCTACAATGAGCAGTTCTTC. The J gene is TRBJ2-1, the V gene TRBV20-1; 13 bases agree with TRBD2. Germline trimming cut 6 bases from V and 3 bases from J; bases unmatched to any gene: 2. From germline, CDR1 is DFQATT and CDR2 SNEGSKA (reference sequence). The CDR3 is 14 amino acids.